The 5 T cell receptor beta chains given below trace back to one sample, sequenced in a study of T-cell reconstitution after alpha-beta-depleted transplantation in children. Using unique molecular identifiers, the investigators prepared the TCRbeta library. One entry per CDR3 protein, called by TCRdb with MiXCR from the PCR reads. The sample holds 190,000 or so distinct CDR3 sequences, roughly 7.5% seen once. The sample was PBMCs from the stem cell graft donor, taken from the stem cell graft. These receptors originate from a human donor who donated a stem cell graft to a child with Wiskott-Aldrich syndrome.

This clonotype has ten or more counts. The chain joins TRBV5-1 to TRBJ1-1, with TRBD1 matching over 7 bases. CDR3 size: 14 residues. V shed 4 bases and J 3 bases; nucleotides not matched to a gene: 6. The germline V gene has CDR1 SGHRS and CDR2 YFSETQ. The DNA for the CDR3 is TGCGCCAGCAGCCTCGACAGGGCTGACACTGAAGCTTTCTTT. It translates to CASSLDRADTEAFF.

This clonotype was seen repeatedly, ten times or more. The chain combines TRBV29-1 with TRBJ2-3, with D perhaps assigned TRBD1 or TRBD2 (5 bases each). The CDR3 is 11 amino acids. V was cut by 7 bases and J by 5 bases, with 10 bases left in between. Looked up from germline, CDR1 is SQVTM and CDR2 is ANQGSEA. Written as DNA, the CDR3 is TGCAGCGCCGAGGGGAAAGATACGCAGTATTTT. It specifies CSAEGKDTQYF.

This clonotype has a count of ten or more. The rearrangement links TRBV24-1 to TRBJ2-1; 8 bases are shared with TRBD2. This CDR3 comprises 18 residues. CDR1 and CDR2 (germline): KGHDR, SFDVKD. The V gene end was trimmed by 0 bases and the J gene end by 6 bases; junction bases not matched to a gene: 12. The CDR3 loop reads CATSDLRSTSGDANEQFF. As DNA, the CDR3 is TGTGCCACCAGTGATTTGCGCTCAACTAGCGGAGATGCCAATGAGCAGTTCTTC.

This clonotype appeared many times. V and J are TRBV27 and TRBJ2-3; 14 bases match TRBD2. Per the germline V gene, CDR1 is MNHEY and CDR2 is SMNVEV (reference sequence). J gave up 6 bases and V 10 bases, and 15 bases lay outside the gene matches. The CDR3 is made up of 17 amino acids. DNA of the CDR3: TGTGCCACCTTAACCGTCGGACTAGCGGGGGGAAGGGATACGCAGTATTTT. As protein: CATLTVGLAGGRDTQYF.

This clonotype showed up many times. V usage is TRBV29-1 and J usage is TRBJ2-7; tentative D call: TRBD1 (5 bases). This CDR3 has 14 amino acids. V dropped 6 bases and J dropped 4 bases, with 19 bases sitting between them. CDR1 and CDR2 from the germline V gene are SQVTM and ANQGSEA. The CDR3: CSVRLQGPVYEQYF. In DNA form, the CDR3 reads TGCAGCGTCAGACTTCAGGGCCCAGTTTACGAGCAGTACTTC.